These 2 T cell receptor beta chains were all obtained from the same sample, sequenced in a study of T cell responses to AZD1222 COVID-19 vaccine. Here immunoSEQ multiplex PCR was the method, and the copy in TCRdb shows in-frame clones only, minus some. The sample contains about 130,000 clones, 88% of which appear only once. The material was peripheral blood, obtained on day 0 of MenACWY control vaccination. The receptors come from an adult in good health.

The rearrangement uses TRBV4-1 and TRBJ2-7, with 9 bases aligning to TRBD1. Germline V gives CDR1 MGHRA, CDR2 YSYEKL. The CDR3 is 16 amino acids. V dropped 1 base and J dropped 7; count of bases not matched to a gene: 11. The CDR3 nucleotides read TGCGCCAGCAGCCAAGGCCTTAGGGACAGGGCGGGTGAGCAGTACTTC. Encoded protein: CASSQGLRDRAGEQYF.

CDR3 coding DNA: TGTGCCAGCAGTCCCACAGGACAGGGCCGTCAGCATTTT. Translating gives CASSPTGQGRQHF. The chain couples TRBV28 to TRBJ1-5, with 8 bases aligning to TRBD1. The CDR3 has 13 amino acids. V lost 5 bases, J lost 13 bases, and 10 bases stayed unmatched. The germline CDR1 and CDR2 sequences are MDHEN and SYDVKM.